The 9 T cell receptor beta chains below come from one sample, sequenced in a study of cytomegalovirus exposure and HLA in healthy donors listed by TCRdb under 2017. Library method: the immunoSEQ multiplex PCR assay. The multiplex PCR relied on a mix of 60 forward primers for TCR Vbeta segments and 13 reverse primers for TCR Jbeta segments. In TCRdb, the immuneACCESS table is reduced to in-frame sequences with V and J assigned. These tables do not hold every clone; where another copy was compared, an unresolved V gene accounts for under half, and the others remain unexplained. For this sample there are some 180,000 clones; 76% appear just once. In total, the top ten clones hold 2% to 2.5% of the sample. The sample taken for sequencing was PBMCs. All receptors come from a woman aged 30 to 39 in good health and CMV-seropositive.

J is TRBJ1-2 and V is TRBV27; 7 bases map to TRBD1. The trim removed 3 bases at V and 11 bases at J, leaving 9 bases unmatched. Germline lookup yields CDR1 MNHEY and CDR2 SMNVEV (reference sequence). This CDR3 contains 13 residues. In DNA form, the CDR3 reads TGTGCCAGCAGTTTCCCCGGACAGGAACGATACACCTTC. It is translated as CASSFPGQERYTF.

The genes are TRBV11-2 and TRBJ2-7, with 7 nucleotides matching TRBD1. Trimming removed 5 bases from V and 2 bases from J; junction bases left unmatched: 9. The CDR3 extends over 15 amino acids. The germline CDR1 and CDR2 sequences are SGHAT and FQNNGV. Here the CDR3 reads CASSKDRGQPYEQYF. The DNA for the CDR3 is TGTGCCAGCAGCAAAGATCGGGGACAGCCCTACGAGCAGTACTTC.

The genes are TRBV18 and TRBJ2-7; no firm D call. The CDR3 sequence is 12 residues long. The V gene lost 2 bases and the J gene lost 3 bases, with 5 bases spanning the gap. Germline loops: CDR1 KGHSH, CDR2 LQKENI. The CDR3 sequence is CASSPGRYEQYF. As DNA, the CDR3 is TGTGCCAGCTCACCAGGGCGCTACGAGCAGTACTTC.

This clone has more than one count but fewer than ten. This sequence joins TRBV4-1 and TRBJ2-7; 7 positions match TRBD2. J was trimmed by 3 bases and V by 3 bases; bases with no gene match: 8. Per the germline V gene, CDR1 is MGHRA and CDR2 is YSYEKL. This CDR3 is built from 15 residues. The CDR3 region is CASSQGSGAFYEQYF. The DNA for the CDR3 is TGCGCCAGCAGCCAGGGGAGCGGGGCCTTCTACGAGCAGTACTTC.

The rearrangement uses TRBV4-2 and TRBJ1-2; the D is unclear. Germline V gene data show CDR1 as LGHNA and CDR2 as YNFKEQ. The CDR3 extends over 15 amino acids. Trimming took 0 bases from V and 2 from J, leaving 10 bases between them. CDR3 coding DNA: TGTGCCAGCAGCCAAGATGTACAGAACAACTATGGCTACACCTTC. Translation: CASSQDVQNNYGYTF.

The gene calls are TRBV10-1 and TRBJ1-2; the D gene is possibly TRBD1 (6 bases). V was cut by 4 bases and J by 13 bases, with 22 bases left in between. The CDR3 covers 14 residues. The germline CDR1 and CDR2 sequences are WNHNN and SYGVQD (reference sequence). CDR3 protein: CASSVINRVNSSTF. In DNA, the CDR3 is TGCGCCAGCAGTGTCATCAACAGGGTCAATAGCTCCACCTTC.

This clone was seen only a few times. This chain links TRBV7-8 with TRBJ1-3; D unclear. The CDR3 is 14 residues long. CDR1 is SGHVS and CDR2 is FQNEAQ in the germline V gene. V lost 5 bases to trimming and J lost 4 bases, with 12 bases between them. The CDR3 loop is CASSAVRGGNTIYF. The CDR3 bases are TGTGCCAGCAGCGCGGTCCGGGGAGGAAACACCATATATTTT.

The rearrangement joins TRBV4-3 to TRBJ2-3; D is perhaps TRBD1 (6 bases). This CDR3 comprises 14 residues. Trimming removed 5 bases from V and 5 bases from J, with 14 bases in between. Germline assignment: CDR1 LGHNA and CDR2 YSLEER. The CDR3 sequence is CASSGGRGRDTQYF. The CDR3 DNA follows: TGCGCCAGCAGCGGCGGCAGGGGAAGAGATACGCAGTATTTT.

This clone was picked up one time. The V call is TRBV7-9, the J call TRBJ2-1; TRBD1 agrees at 10 bases. J gave up 7 bases and V 5 bases, and 8 bases lay outside the gene matches. CDR1 and CDR2 (germline): SEHNR, FQNEAQ (reference sequence). The CDR3 length is 15 residues. The CDR3 nucleotides are TGTGCCAGCAGCCTTCAAGGGACAGGGGCGAATGAGCAGTTCTTC. Protein: CASSLQGTGANEQFF. Full variable domain (outside the CDR3, taken from reference TRBV7-9 and TRBJ2-1): DTGVSQNPRHKITKRGQNVTFRCDPISEHNRLYWYRQTLGQGPEFLTYFQNEAQLEKSRLLSDRFSAERPKGSFSTLEIQRTEQGDSAMYLCASSLQGTGANEQFFGPGTRLTVL.